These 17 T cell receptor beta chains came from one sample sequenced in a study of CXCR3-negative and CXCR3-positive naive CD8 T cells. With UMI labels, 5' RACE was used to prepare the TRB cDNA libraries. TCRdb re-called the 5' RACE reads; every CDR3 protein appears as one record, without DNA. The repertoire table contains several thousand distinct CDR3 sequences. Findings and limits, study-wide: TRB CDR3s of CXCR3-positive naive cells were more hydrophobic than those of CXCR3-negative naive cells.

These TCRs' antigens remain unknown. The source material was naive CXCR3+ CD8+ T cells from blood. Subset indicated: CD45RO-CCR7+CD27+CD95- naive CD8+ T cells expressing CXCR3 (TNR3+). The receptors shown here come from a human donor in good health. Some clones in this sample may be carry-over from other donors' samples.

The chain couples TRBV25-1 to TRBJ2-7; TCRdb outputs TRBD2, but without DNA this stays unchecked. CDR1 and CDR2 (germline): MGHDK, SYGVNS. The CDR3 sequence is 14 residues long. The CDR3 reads CASSAGTSGYEKYF.

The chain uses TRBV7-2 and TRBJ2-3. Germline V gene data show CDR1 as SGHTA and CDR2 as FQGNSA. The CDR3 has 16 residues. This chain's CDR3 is CASSPDAGPSTDTQYF.

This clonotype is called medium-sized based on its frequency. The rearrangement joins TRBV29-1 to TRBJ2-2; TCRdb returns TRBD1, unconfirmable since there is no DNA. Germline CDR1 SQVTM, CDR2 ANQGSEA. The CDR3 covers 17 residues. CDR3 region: CSVATSWTGGNTGELFF.

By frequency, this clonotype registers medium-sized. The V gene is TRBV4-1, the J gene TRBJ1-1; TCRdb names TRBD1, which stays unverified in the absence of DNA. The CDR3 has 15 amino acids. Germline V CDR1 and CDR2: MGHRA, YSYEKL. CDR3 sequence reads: CASSNHVMGLTEAFF.

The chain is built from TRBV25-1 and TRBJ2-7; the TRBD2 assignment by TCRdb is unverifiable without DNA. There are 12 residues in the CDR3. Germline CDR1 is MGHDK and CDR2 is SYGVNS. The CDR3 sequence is CASRRALNEQYF.

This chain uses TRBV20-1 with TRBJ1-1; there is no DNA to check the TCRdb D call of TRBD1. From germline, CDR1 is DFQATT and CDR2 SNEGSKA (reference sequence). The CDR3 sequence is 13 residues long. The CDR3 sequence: CSPKRLGSPEAFF.

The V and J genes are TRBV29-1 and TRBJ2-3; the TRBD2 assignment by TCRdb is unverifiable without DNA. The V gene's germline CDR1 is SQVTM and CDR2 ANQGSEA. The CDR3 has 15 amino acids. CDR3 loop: CSVVSLAGGTDTQYF.

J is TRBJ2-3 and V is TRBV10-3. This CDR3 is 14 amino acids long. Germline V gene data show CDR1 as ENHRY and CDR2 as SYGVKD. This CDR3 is CAISEAGFRDTQYF.

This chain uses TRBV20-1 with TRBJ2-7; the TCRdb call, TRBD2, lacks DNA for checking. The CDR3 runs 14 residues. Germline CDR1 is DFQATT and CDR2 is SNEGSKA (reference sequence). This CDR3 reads CSAGGLAGTYEQYF.

CDR3 loop: CASSQDLAGGSEQYF. The chain links TRBV4-3 to TRBJ2-7; checking the TCRdb D call of TRBD1 is not possible without DNA. This CDR3 spans 15 amino acids. Germline V gene data show CDR1 as LGHNA and CDR2 as YSLEER.

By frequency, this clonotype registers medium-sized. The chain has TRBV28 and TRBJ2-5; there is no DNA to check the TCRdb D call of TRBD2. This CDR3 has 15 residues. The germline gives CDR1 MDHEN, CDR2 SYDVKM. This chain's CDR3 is CASGLGTSRKETQYF. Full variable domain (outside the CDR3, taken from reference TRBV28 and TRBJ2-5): DVKVTQSSRYLVKRTGEKVFLECVQDMDHENMFWYRQDPGLGLRLIYFSYDVKMKEKGDIPEGYSVSREKKERFSLILESASTNQTSMYLCASGLGTSRKETQYFGPGTRLLVL.

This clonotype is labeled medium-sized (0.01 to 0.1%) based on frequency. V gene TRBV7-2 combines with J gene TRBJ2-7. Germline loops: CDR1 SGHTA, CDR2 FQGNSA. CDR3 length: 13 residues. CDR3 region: CASSSTESYEQYF.

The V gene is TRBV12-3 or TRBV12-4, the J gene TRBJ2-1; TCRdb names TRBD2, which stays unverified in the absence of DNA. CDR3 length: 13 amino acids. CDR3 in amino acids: CAAGGGSYNEQFF.

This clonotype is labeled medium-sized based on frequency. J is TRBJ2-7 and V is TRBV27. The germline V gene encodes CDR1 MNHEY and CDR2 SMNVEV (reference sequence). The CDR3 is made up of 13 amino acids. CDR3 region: CASSLGTTYEQYF.

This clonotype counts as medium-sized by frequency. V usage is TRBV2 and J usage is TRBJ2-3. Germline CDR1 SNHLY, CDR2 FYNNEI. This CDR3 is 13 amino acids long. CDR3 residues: CASSEAGTDTQYF.

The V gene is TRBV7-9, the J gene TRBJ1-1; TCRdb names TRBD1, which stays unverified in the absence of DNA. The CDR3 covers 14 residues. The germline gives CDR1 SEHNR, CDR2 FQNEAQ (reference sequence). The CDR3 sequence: CASLGARLNTEAFF. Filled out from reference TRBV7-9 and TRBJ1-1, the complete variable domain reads DTGVSQNPRHKITKRGQNVTFRCDPISEHNRLYWYRQTLGQGPEFLTYFQNEAQLEKSRLLSDRFSAERPKGSFSTLEIQRTEQGDSAMYLCASLGARLNTEAFFGQGTRLTVV.

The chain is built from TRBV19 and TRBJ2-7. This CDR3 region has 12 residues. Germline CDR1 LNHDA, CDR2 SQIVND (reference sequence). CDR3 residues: CASSIGTYEQYF.